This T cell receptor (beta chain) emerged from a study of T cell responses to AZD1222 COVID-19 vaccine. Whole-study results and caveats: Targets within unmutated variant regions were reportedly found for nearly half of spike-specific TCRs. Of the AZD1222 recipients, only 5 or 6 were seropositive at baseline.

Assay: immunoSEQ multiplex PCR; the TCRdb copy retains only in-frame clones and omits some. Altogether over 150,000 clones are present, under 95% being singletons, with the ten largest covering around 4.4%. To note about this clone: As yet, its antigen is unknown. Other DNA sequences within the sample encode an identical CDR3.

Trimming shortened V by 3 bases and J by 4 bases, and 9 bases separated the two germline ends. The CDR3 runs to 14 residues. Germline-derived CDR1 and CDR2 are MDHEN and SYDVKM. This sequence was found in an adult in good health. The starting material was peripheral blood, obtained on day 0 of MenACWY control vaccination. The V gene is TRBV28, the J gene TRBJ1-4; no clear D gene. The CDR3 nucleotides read TGTGCCAGCAGTTTGTCCGGGATTAATGAAAAACTGTTTTTT. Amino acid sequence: CASSLSGINEKLFF.